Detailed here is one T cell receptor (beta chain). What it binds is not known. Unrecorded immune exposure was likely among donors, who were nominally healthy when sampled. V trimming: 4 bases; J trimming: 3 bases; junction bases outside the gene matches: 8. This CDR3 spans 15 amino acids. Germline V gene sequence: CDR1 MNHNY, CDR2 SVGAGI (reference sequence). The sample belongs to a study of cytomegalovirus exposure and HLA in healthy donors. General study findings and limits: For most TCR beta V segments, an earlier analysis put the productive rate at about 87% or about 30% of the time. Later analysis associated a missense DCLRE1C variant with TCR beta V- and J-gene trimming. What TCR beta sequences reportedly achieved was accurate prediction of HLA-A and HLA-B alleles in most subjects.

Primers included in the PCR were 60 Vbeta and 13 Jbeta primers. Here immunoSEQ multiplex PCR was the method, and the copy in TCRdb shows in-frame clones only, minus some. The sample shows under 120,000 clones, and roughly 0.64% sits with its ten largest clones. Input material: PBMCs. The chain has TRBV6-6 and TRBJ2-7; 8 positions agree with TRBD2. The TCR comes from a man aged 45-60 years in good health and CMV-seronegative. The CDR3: CASSSPGTSLYEQYF. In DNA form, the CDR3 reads TGTGCCAGCAGTTCCCCCGGGACTAGTCTCTACGAGCAGTACTTC.